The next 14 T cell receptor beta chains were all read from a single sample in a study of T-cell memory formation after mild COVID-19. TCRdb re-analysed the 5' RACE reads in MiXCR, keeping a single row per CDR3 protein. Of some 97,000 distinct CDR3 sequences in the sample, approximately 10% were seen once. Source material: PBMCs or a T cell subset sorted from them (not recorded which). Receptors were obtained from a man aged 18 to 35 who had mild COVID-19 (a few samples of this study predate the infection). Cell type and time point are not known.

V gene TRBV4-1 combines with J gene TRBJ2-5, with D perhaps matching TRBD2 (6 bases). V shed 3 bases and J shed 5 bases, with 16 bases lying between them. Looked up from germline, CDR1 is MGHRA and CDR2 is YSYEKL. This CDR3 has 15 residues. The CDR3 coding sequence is TGCGCCAGCAGCCAGGAGGGACGGGAAGCGGAGACCCAGTACTTC. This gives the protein CASSQEGREAETQYF.

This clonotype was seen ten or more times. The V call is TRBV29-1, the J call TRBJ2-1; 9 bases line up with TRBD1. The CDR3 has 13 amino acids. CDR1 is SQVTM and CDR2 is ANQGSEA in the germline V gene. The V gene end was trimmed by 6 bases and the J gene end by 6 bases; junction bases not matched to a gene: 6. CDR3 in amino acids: CSVRTGAFNEQFF. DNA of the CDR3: TGCAGCGTCCGGACAGGGGCGTTCAATGAGCAGTTCTTC.

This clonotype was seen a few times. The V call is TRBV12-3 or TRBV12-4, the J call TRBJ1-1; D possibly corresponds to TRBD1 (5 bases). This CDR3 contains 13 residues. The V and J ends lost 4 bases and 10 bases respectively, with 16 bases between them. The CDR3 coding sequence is TGTGCCAGCAGTTACGGGACGCCAATGGGAGCTTTCTTT. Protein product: CASSYGTPMGAFF.

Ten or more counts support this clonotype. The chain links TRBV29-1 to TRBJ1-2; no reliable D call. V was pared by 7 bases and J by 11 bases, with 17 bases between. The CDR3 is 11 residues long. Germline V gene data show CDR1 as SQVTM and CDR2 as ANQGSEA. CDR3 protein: CSAWRQFEYTF. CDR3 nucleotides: TGCAGCGCCTGGAGACAATTCGAGTACACCTTC.

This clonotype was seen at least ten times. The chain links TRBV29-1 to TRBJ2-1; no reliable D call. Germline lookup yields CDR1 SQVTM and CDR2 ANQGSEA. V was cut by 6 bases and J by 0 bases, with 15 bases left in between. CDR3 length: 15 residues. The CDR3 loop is CSVVGIPNSYNEQFF. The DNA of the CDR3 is TGCAGCGTGGTCGGTATTCCGAACTCCTACAATGAGCAGTTCTTC.

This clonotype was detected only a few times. The CDR3 is CASTEGQIGGNTIYF. CDR3 nucleotides: TGTGCCAGCACCGAAGGGCAGATCGGTGGAAACACCATATATTTT. The chain has TRBV6-1 and TRBJ1-3; no definite D call. CDR1 and CDR2 from the germline V gene are MNHNS and SASEGT. V was pared by 7 bases and J by 3 bases, with 16 bases between. There are 15 residues in the CDR3.

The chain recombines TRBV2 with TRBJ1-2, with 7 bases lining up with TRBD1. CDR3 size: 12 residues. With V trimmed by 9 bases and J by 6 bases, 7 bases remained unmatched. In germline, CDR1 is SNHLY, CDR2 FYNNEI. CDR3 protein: CARRRGRDGYTF. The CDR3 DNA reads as TGTGCCAGGAGAAGGGGGCGGGATGGCTACACCTTC.

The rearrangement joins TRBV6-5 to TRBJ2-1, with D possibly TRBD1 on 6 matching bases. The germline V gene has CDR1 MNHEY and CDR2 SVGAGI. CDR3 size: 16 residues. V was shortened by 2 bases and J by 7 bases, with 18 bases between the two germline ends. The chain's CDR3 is CASSYQPGWGRNEQFF. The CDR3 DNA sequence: TGTGCCAGCAGTTACCAGCCCGGGTGGGGGCGAAATGAGCAGTTCTTC.

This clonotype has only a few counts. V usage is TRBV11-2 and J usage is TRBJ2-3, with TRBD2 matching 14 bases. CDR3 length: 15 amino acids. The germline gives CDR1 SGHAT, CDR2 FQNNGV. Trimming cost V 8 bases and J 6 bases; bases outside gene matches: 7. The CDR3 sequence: CASSEGTSGGDTQYF. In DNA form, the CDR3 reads TGTGCCAGCTCTGAGGGGACTAGCGGGGGTGATACGCAGTATTTT.

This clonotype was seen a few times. Here the CDR3 reads CASSYSQGASSPLHF. The CDR3 DNA reads TGTGCCAGCAGCTACTCACAGGGGGCAAGCTCACCCCTCCACTTT. The rearrangement uses TRBV5-5 and TRBJ1-6; 9 bases align to TRBD1. CDR3 length: 15 residues. Germline lookup yields CDR1 SGHKS and CDR2 YYEKEE (reference sequence). V lost 3 bases and J lost 10; bases outside the gene matches: 8.

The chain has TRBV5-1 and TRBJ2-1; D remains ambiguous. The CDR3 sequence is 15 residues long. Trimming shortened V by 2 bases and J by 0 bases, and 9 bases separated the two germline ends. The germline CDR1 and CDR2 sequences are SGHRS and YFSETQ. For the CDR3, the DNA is TGCGCCAGCAGCTTCGGAACCAGCTCCTACAATGAGCAGTTCTTC. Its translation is CASSFGTSSYNEQFF.

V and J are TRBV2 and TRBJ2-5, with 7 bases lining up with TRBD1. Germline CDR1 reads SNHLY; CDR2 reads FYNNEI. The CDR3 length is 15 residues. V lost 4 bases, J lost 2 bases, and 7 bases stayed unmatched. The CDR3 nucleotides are TGTGCCAGCAGTGTAGGAAGGGACAGTCAAGAGACCCAGTACTTC. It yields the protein CASSVGRDSQETQYF.

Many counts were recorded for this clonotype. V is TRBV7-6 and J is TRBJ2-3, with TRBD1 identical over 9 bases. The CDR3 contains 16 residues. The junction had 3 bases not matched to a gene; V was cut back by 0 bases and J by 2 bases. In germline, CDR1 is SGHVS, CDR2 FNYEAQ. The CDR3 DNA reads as TGTGCCAGCAGCTTAGCCGGGACAGGGATCACAGATACGCAGTATTTT. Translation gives CASSLAGTGITDTQYF.

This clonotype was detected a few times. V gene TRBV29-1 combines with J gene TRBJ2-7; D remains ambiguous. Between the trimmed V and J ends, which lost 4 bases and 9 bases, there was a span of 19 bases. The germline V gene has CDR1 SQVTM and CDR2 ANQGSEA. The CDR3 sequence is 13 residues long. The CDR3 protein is CSVGSAPSGPQYF. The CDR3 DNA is TGCAGCGTTGGGTCAGCCCCCAGTGGGCCGCAGTACTTC.